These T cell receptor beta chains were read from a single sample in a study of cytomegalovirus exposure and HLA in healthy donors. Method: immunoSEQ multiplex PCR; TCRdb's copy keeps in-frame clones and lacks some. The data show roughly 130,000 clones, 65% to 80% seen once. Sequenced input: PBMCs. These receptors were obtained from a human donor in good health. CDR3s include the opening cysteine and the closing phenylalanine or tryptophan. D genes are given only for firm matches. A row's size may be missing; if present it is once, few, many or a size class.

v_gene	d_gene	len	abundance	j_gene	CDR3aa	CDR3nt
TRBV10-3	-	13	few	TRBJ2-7	CAISGQATYEQYF	TGTGCCATCAGTGGACAGGCCACCTACGAGCAGTACTTC
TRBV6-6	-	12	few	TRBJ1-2	CASSAYREGYTF	TGTGCCAGCTCAGCTTATCGGGAAGGCTACACCTTC
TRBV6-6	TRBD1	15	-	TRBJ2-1	CASSPTGGRYDEQFF	TGTGCCAGCAGCCCCACAGGGGGCAGGTACGATGAGCAGTTCTTC
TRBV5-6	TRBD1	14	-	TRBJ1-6	CASSSGTGNSPLHF	TGTGCCAGCAGCTCCGGGACAGGGAATTCACCCCTCCACTTT
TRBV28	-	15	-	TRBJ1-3	CASTPGGNRGNTIYF	TGTGCCAGCACCCCCGGGGGTAATCGGGGAAACACCATATATTTT
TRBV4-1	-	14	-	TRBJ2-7	CASSQTLGGYEQYF	TGCGCCAGCAGCCAGACCCTCGGCGGCTACGAGCAGTACTTC
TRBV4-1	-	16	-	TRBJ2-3	CASSQDFRGLADTQYF	TGTGCCAGCAGCCAAGATTTCCGAGGGTTGGCAGATACGCAGTATTTT
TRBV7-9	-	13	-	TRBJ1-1	CASSPKLNTEAFF	TGTGCCAGCAGTCCCAAGCTGAACACTGAAGCTTTCTTT
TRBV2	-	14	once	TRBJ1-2	CASSEGSGPYGYTF	TGTGCCAGCAGTGAAGGCAGCGGCCCCTATGGCTACACCTTC
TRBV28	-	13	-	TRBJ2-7	CASRPPGVYEQYF	TGTGCCAGCAGACCGCCGGGGGTCTACGAGCAGTACTTC
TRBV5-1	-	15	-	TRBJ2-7	CASSPDRAGPYEQYF	TGCGCCAGCAGCCCAGACCGTGCGGGGCCCTACGAGCAGTACTTC
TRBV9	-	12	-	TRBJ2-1	CASSPPTNEQFF	TGTGCCAGCAGCCCTCCTACGAATGAGCAGTTCTTC
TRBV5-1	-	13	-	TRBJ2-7	CASSLSTAYEQYF	TGCGCCAGCAGCTTGAGTACGGCCTACGAGCAGTACTTC
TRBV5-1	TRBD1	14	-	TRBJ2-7	CASSDWTGDYEQYF	TGCGCCAGCAGCGACTGGACAGGGGACTACGAGCAGTACTTC